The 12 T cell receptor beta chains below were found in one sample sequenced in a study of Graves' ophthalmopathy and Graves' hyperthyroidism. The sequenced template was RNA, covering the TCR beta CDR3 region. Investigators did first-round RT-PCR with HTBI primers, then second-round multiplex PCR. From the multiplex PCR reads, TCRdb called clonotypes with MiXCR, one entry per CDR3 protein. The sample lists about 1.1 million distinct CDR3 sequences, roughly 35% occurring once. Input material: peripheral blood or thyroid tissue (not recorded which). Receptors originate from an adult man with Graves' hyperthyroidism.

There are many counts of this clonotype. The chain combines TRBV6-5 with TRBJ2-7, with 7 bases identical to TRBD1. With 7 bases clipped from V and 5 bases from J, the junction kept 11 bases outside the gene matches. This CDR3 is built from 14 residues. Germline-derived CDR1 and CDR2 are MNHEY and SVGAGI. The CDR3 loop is CASTIHDRAHEQYF. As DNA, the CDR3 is TGTGCCAGCACCATCCACGACAGGGCCCACGAGCAGTACTTC.

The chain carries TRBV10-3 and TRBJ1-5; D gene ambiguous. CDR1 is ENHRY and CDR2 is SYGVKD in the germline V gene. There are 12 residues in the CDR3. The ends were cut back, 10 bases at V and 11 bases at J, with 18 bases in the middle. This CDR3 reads CATSAGGETQHF. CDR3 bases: TGTGCCACCTCCGCGGGAGGCGAGACCCAGCATTTT.

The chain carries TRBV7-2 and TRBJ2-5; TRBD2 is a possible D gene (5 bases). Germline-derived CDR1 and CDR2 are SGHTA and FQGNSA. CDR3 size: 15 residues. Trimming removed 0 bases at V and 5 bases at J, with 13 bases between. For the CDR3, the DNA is TGTGCCAGCAGCTTAGCGCTACTAGTGGGTGAGACCCAGTACTTC. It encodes CASSLALLVGETQYF.

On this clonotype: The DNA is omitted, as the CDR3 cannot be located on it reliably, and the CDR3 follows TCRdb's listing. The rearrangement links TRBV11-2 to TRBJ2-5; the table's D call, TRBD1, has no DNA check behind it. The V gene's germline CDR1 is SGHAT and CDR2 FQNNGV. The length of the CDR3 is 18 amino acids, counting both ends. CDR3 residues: CASSFYICSADPGETQYF.

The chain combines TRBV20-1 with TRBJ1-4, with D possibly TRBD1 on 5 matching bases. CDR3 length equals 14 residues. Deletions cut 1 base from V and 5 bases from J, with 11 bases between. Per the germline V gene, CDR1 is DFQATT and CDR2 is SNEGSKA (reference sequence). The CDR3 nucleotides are TGCAGTGCTAGAGTGTACACAGGAAATGAAAAACTGTTTTTT. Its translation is CSARVYTGNEKLFF.

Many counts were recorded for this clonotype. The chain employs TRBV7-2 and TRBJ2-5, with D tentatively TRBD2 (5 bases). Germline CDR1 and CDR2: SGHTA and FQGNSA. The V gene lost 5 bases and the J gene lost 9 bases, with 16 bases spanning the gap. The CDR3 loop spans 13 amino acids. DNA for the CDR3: TGTGCCAGCAGCCCCGACTACCTGCTGGCCCAGTACTTC. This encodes CASSPDYLLAQYF.

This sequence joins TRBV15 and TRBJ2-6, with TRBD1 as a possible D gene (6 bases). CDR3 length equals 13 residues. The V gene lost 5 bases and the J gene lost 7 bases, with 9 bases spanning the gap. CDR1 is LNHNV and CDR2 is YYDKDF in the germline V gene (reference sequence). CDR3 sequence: CATSAGTANVLTF. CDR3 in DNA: TGTGCCACCAGCGCAGGGACAGCCAACGTCCTGACTTTC.

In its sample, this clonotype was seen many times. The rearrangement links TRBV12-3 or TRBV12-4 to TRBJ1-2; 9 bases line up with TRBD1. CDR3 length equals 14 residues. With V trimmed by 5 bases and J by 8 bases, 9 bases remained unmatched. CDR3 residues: CASSKPGQGIGYTF. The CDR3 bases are TGTGCCAGCAGTAAGCCGGGACAGGGAATCGGCTACACCTTC.

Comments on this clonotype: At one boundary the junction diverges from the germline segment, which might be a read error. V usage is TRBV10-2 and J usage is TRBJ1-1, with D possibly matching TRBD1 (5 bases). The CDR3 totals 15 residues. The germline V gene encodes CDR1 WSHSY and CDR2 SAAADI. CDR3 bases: TGTGCCAGCAGTGGGACGGAGCCCATGAACACTGAAGCTTCCTTT. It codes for CASSGTEPMNTEASF.

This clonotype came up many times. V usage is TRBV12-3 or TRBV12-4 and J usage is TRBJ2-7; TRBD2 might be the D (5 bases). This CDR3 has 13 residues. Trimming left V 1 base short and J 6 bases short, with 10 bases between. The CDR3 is CASSLVGEGEQYF. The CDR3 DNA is TGTGCCAGCAGTTTAGTCGGGGAAGGCGAGCAGTACTTC.

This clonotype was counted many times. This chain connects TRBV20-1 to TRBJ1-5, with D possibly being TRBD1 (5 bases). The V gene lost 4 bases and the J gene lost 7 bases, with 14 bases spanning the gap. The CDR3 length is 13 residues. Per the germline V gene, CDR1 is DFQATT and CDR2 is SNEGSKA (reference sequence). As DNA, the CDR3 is TGCAGTGCTACCGCCAGGGTGGGCCAGCCCCAGCATTTT. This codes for CSATARVGQPQHF.

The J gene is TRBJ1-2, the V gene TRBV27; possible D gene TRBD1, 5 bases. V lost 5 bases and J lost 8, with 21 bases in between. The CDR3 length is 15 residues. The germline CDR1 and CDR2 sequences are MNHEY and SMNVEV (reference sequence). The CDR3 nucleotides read TGTGCCAGCAGTCCCCCGCCGGGACGGCGGGACGGCTACACCTTC. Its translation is CASSPPPGRRDGYTF.